What follows are 3 T cell receptor beta chains derived from one specimen sequenced in a study of sequential checkpoint blockade in melanoma. Treatment here: randomized to nivolumab then ipilimumab (arm A) or the reverse (arm B). Assay: immunoSEQ multiplex PCR; the TCRdb copy retains only in-frame clones and omits some. This sample yields approximately 20,000 clones, of which over 60% are seen a single time; around 21% belongs to the top ten. This specimen was CD8+ T cells sorted from blood (inferred from file names), taken from a patient given nivolumab and ipilimumab in sequence. These receptors were obtained from a human donor with melanoma.

This sequence joins TRBV6-4 and TRBJ1-1; D remains ambiguous. The V gene lost 2 bases and the J gene lost 7 bases, with 14 bases spanning the gap. CDR3 length: 14 amino acids. Germline CDR1 MRHNA, CDR2 SNTAGT. CDR3 sequence (DNA): TGTGCCAGCAGTGACAGCACCGAAAGTAGTGAAGCTTTCTTT. Translating gives CASSDSTESSEAFF.

This chain uses TRBV9 with TRBJ1-4; 9 positions match TRBD1. The J segment lost 6 bases and the V segment lost 3 bases, leaving 3 bases of the junction unmatched. Germline V lookup: CDR1 SGDLS, CDR2 YYNGEE. CDR3 size: 14 residues. DNA for the CDR3: TGTGCCAGCAGCGCGGGACAGGGAGATGAAAAACTGTTTTTT. Protein: CASSAGQGDEKLFF.

This clone appeared a single time. The rearrangement uses TRBV7-3 and TRBJ1-2; the match to TRBD1 covers 11 bases. Germline lookup yields CDR1 SGHTA and CDR2 FQGTGA. The CDR3 contains 17 residues. The trim removed 4 bases at V and 0 bases at J, leaving 7 bases unmatched. CDR3: CASSSPGQGEANYGYTF. The CDR3 bases are TGTGCCAGCAGCTCGCCGGGACAGGGGGAAGCTAACTATGGCTACACCTTC.